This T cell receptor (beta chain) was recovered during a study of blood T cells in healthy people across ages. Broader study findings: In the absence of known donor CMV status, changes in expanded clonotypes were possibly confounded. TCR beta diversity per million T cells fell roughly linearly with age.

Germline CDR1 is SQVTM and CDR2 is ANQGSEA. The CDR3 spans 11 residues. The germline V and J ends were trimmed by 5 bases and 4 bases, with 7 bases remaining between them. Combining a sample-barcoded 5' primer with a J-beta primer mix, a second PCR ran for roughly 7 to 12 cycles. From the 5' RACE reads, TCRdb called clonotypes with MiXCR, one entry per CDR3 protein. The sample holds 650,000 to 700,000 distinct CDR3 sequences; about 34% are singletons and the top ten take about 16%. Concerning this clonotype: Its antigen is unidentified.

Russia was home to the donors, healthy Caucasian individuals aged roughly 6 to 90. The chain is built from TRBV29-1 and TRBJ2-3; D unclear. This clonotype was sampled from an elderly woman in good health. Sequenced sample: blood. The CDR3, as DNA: TGCAGCGTTTCAGTGGCAGATACGCAGTATTTT. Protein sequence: CSVSVADTQYF.